Listed below are T cell receptor beta chains from one sample, sequenced in a study of response to subunit inactivated influenza vaccine. MiXCR, run by TCRdb on the RT-PCR reads, gives a single entry per CDR3 protein. This table holds under 950,000 distinct CDR3 sequences, over 20% found once. The sequencing used PBMCs from blood, collected roughly 5 days after vaccination. The receptors were gathered from a man in his forties or fifties who received an inactivated influenza vaccine. The CDR3 runs from the conserved cysteine through the conserved F or W. A D gene is named only where the DNA matches it firmly. Size values are once, few and many counts, or a class for expanded clones, and some rows have none.

d_call	v_call	clone_size	j_call	cdr3_aa	cdr3_nt
TRBD2	TRBV5-1	many	TRBJ2-1	CASSTGLAGGFNEQFF	TGCGCCAGCAGCACCGGACTAGCGGGAGGGTTCAATGAGCAGTTCTTC
TRBD1	TRBV12-3/TRBV12-4	NA	TRBJ2-5	CASSLNTGGRETQYF	TGTGCCAGCAGTTTAAATACAGGGGGTCGGGAGACCCAGTACTTC
NA	TRBV10-3	many	TRBJ2-1	CAISTGSNEQFF	TGTGCCATCAGTACTGGTAGCAATGAGCAGTTCTTC
NA	TRBV3-1	NA	TRBJ2-5	CASSQQGETQYF	TGTGCCAGCAGCCAACAGGGCGAGACCCAGTACTTC
NA	TRBV28	NA	TRBJ2-3	CASSFSGPSTDTQYF	TGTGCCAGCAGTTTCTCGGGTCCAAGCACAGATACGCAGTATTTT
TRBD1	TRBV28	few	TRBJ1-6	CASSPTDRAYSPLHF	TGTGCCAGCAGCCCTACGGACAGGGCTTATTCACCCCTCCACTTT
NA	TRBV3-1	many	TRBJ1-1	CASSPSGTEAFF	TGTGCCAGCAGCCCCAGCGGCACTGAAGCTTTCTTT
NA	TRBV20-1	NA	TRBJ1-4	CSPRDLATNEKLFF	TGCAGTCCCCGGGACCTTGCAACTAATGAAAAACTGTTTTTT
NA	TRBV12-3/TRBV12-4	few	TRBJ1-2	CASRTLKGYGYTF	TGTGCCAGCAGGACCCTCAAGGGTTATGGCTACACCTTC
TRBD1	TRBV24-1	few	TRBJ2-1	CATSSWTGKGEQFF	TGTGCCACCAGCAGTTGGACAGGGAAGGGTGAGCAGTTCTTC
NA	TRBV7-9	NA	TRBJ1-2	CASSLLADGYTF	TGTGCCAGCAGCTTATTAGCGGATGGCTACACCTTC
NA	TRBV18	NA	TRBJ2-1	CASSSGRGGPNNEQFF	TGTGCCAGCTCTTCGGGCCGCGGTGGGCCCAACAATGAGCAGTTCTTC
NA	TRBV20-1	NA	TRBJ2-1	CSARGPIPYNEQFF	TGCAGTGCTAGAGGGCCCATCCCATACAATGAGCAGTTCTTC
NA	TRBV7-9	many	TRBJ1-4	CASSLAGNEKLFF	TGTGCCAGCAGCTTGGCCGGGAATGAAAAACTGTTTTTT
NA	TRBV2	NA	TRBJ1-5	CASSDPVGLGPQHF	TGTGCCAGCAGTGACCCCGTGGGCCTTGGGCCCCAGCATTTT
NA	TRBV29-1	few	TRBJ2-1	CSADLSYNEQFF	TGCAGCGCGGACCTCTCCTACAATGAGCAGTTCTTC
TRBD2	TRBV7-3	few	TRBJ2-3	CASSSGLAGGADTQYF	TGTGCCAGCAGCTCGGGACTAGCGGGGGGAGCAGATACGCAGTATTTT
TRBD1	TRBV30	few	TRBJ1-1	CAYHRGVNTEAFF	TGTGCCTACCACAGGGGGGTGAACACTGAAGCTTTCTTT
NA	TRBV11-2	few	TRBJ2-2	CASSAGASNTGELFF	TGTGCCAGCAGCGCAGGGGCAAGTAACACCGGGGAGCTGTTTTTT
TRBD2	TRBV10-2	NA	TRBJ2-1	CASTTLTSGAEQFF	TGCGCCAGCACCACACTGACTAGCGGGGCTGAGCAGTTCTTC
NA	TRBV20-1	NA	TRBJ1-5	CSARSRVNNQPQHF	TGCAGTGCTAGGTCCAGGGTGAACAATCAGCCCCAGCATTTT
TRBD1	TRBV20-1	few	TRBJ1-1	CSASRGQYTEAFF	TGCAGTGCTAGCAGGGGGCAGTACACTGAAGCTTTCTTT
NA	TRBV20-1	few	TRBJ1-1	CSARMAGELGTEAFF	TGCAGTGCTCGTATGGCAGGGGAGTTGGGTACTGAAGCTTTCTTT
TRBD2	TRBV7-2	many	TRBJ2-7	CASREREESYEQYF	TGTGCCAGCAGGGAGCGGGAGGAAAGCTACGAGCAGTACTTC
TRBD2	TRBV18	NA	TRBJ2-3	CASSPLPGGGPDTQYF	TGTGCCAGCTCACCGTTGCCAGGCGGGGGGCCAGATACGCAGTATTTT
TRBD1	TRBV6-5	few	TRBJ2-7	CASSYVSGQGGEQYF	TGTGCCAGCAGTTACGTCTCTGGACAGGGGGGTGAGCAGTACTTC
NA	TRBV5-1	NA	TRBJ2-3	CASSWNSVWGDLVSTDTQYF	TGCGCCAGCAGCTGGAACAGCGTTTGGGGAGACCTAGTTAGCACAGATACGCAGTATTTT
TRBD1	TRBV5-1	few	TRBJ2-5	CASSLVPGTGATETQYF	TGCGCCAGCAGCTTGGTCCCTGGGACAGGGGCTACGGAGACCCAGTACTTC
NA	TRBV29-1	few	TRBJ2-2	CSVERGAGELFF	TGCAGCGTCGAACGGGGTGCTGGGGAGCTGTTTTTT
NA	TRBV5-4	few	TRBJ1-3	CASSLPGNTIYF	TGTGCCAGCAGCTTGCCTGGAAACACCATATATTTT
NA	TRBV5-1	few	TRBJ1-1	CASSLEGRGNTEAFF	TGCGCCAGCAGCTTGGAAGGCAGGGGTAACACTGAAGCTTTCTTT
NA	TRBV27	NA	TRBJ2-6	CASSSRGSSGANVLTF	TGTGCCAGCAGTTCCAGGGGTTCAAGTGGGGCCAACGTCCTGACTTTC
TRBD2	TRBV20-1	many	TRBJ2-5	CSATRWGTNNQETQYF	TGCAGTGCTACCCGTTGGGGGACTAACAACCAAGAGACCCAGTACTTC
NA	TRBV20-1	many	TRBJ1-3	CSARTGSGNTIYF	TGCAGTGCTAGAACAGGCTCTGGAAACACCATATATTTT
TRBD1	TRBV7-8	NA	TRBJ1-1	CASSLARTGWHAEAFF	TGTGCCAGCAGCTTAGCGAGGACAGGGTGGCACGCTGAAGCTTTCTTT
NA	TRBV29-1	few	TRBJ2-7	CSVDGLDPQGEQYF	TGCAGCGTTGATGGTCTCGACCCCCAAGGGGAGCAGTACTTC
NA	TRBV4-3	NA	TRBJ1-6	CASSQDVLNNSPLHF	TGCGCCAGCAGCCAAGACGTGCTAAATAATTCACCCCTCCACTTT
NA	TRBV20-1	NA	TRBJ2-7	CSARVPEGAYEQYF	TGCAGTGCAAGAGTACCTGAGGGAGCCTACGAGCAGTACTTC
NA	TRBV12-3/TRBV12-4	few	TRBJ2-1	CASSPRRGAYNEQFF	TGTGCCAGCAGTCCCCGGCGGGGCGCCTACAATGAGCAGTTCTTC
NA	TRBV20-1	NA	TRBJ1-5	CSAAPGGRQPQHF	TGCAGTGCTGCCCCCGGGGGGCGACAGCCCCAGCATTTT
TRBD1	TRBV6-1	NA	TRBJ1-3	CASSEDGTGGNTIYF	TGTGCCAGCAGTGAAGACGGGACAGGTGGAAACACCATATATTTT
TRBD2	TRBV5-1	few	TRBJ2-2	CASSLVAGAGELFF	TGCGCCAGCAGCTTGGTAGCGGGAGCCGGGGAGCTGTTTTTT
NA	TRBV5-1	few	TRBJ1-1	CASIGERGTEAFF	TGCGCCAGCATAGGAGAAAGGGGGACTGAAGCTTTCTTT
NA	TRBV12-3/TRBV12-4	NA	TRBJ2-6	CASSFSGTGANVLTF	TGTGCCAGCAGTTTTTCAGGAACTGGGGCCAACGTCCTGACTTTC
NA	TRBV7-8	few	TRBJ2-1	CAVGEWDNEQFF	TGTGCAGTGGGGGAATGGGACAATGAGCAGTTCTTC
TRBD2	TRBV7-9	few	TRBJ2-1	CASKEAGGPYNEQFF	TGTGCCAGCAAGGAGGCGGGAGGGCCCTACAATGAGCAGTTCTTC
NA	TRBV20-1	NA	TRBJ1-5	CSAINRVLNQPQHF	TGCAGTGCTATAAACCGGGTCCTTAATCAGCCCCAGCATTTT
NA	TRBV15	NA	TRBJ2-5	CATSRATRQETQYF	TGTGCCACCAGCAGAGCTACGAGGCAAGAGACCCAGTACTTC
TRBD2	TRBV7-2	NA	TRBJ2-3	CASSPTSGRVGDTQYF	TGTGCCAGCAGCCCTACTAGCGGGAGGGTGGGGGATACGCAGTATTTT
NA	TRBV7-9	few	TRBJ2-1	CASSLGGSSEQFF	TGTGCCAGCAGCTTAGGGGGGTCTAGTGAGCAGTTCTTC
TRBD1	TRBV6-5	NA	TRBJ2-7	CASSSAGGMLYEQYF	TGTGCCAGCAGTTCAGCAGGGGGCATGTTGTACGAGCAGTACTTC
NA	TRBV12-3/TRBV12-4	NA	TRBJ1-6	CASSDQGNNSPLHF	TGTGCCAGCAGTGATCAGGGGAATAATTCACCCCTCCACTTT
TRBD2	TRBV5-1	few	TRBJ2-7	CASTLQTSGSEQYF	TGCGCCAGCACCCTCCAGACTAGCGGAAGCGAGCAGTACTTC